The 32 T cell receptor beta chains below come from one sample, sequenced in a study of T cells in Graves' hyperthyroidism and ophthalmopathy (dated by TCRdb to the late 2010s). Receptor libraries were prepared by multiplex PCR. TCRdb names Illumina HiSeq 2000 as the instrument used. The TCR beta CDR3 regions were amplified from the RNA transcripts. The first round of RT-PCR for the TCR CDR3 was performed with the HTBI primer set and the Qiagen OneStep RT-PCR kit. TCRdb itself trimmed the public reads at Q25 with fastp, ran MiXCR and retained productive beta chains. Rows matching on CDR3 protein sequence are summarized as one entry with the most common DNA and genes. For this sample there are hundreds of thousands of distinct CDR3 sequences; approximately 14% appear just once. Roughly 15% of the sample lies in the top ten. Sample: blood. The receptors come from a woman aged 18-35 years with Graves' hyperthyroidism.

This clonotype came up many times. V is TRBV20-1 and J is TRBJ2-5; 10 bases agree with TRBD1. The ends lost 6 bases at V and 2 bases at J; junction bases unmatched: 12. This CDR3 contains 16 residues. Germline V lookup: CDR1 DFQATT, CDR2 SNEGSKA (reference sequence). CDR3 DNA sequence: TGCAGTGCCCTAACTGGGACAGGGGCTTATCAAGAGACCCAGTACTTC. Its translation is CSALTGTGAYQETQYF.

There are a few counts of this clonotype. This chain connects TRBV29-1 to TRBJ1-4; 9 bases fit TRBD1. After removal of 6 bases from V and 8 bases from J, the junction contained 7 bases not matched to a gene. Per germline, CDR1 SQVTM and CDR2 ANQGSEA. The CDR3 runs to 13 residues. CDR3 loop: CSVLGQGKEKLFF. The CDR3 nucleotides are TGCAGCGTGCTTGGACAGGGGAAGGAAAAACTGTTTTTT.

The gene calls are TRBV12-3 or TRBV12-4 and TRBJ1-1, with TRBD1 matching 9 bases. With V trimmed by 7 bases and J by 3 bases, 3 bases remained unmatched. The CDR3 contains 13 residues. CDR3 DNA sequence: TGTGCCAGCAACAGGGACAGGGACACTGAAGCTTTCTTT. Translating it yields CASNRDRDTEAFF.

The CDR3, as DNA: TGTGCCAGCAGCCCCTTTGAAACCCTACGCGGGGGGATAGACAATTTCTTT. This gives the protein CASSPFETLRGGIDNFF. The chain recombines TRBV7-9 with TRBJ1-1; possibly TRBD1 for D (5 bases). Looked up from germline, CDR1 is SEHNR and CDR2 is FQNEAQ (reference sequence). With 5 bases removed from V and 13 bases from J, the gap between germline ends came to 32 bases. The CDR3 has 17 residues.

In regard to this clonotype: Mismatch with germline at one junction end may stem from a read error. This rearrangement joins TRBV5-1 to TRBJ2-7; 8 bases match TRBD1. There are 15 residues in the CDR3. Germline V gives CDR1 SGHRS, CDR2 YFSETQ. The CDR3 region has the DNA TGTGCCAGCAGCCGAACCGGACAGGGATCCTACGAGCAGTACTTC. This sequence encodes CASSRTGQGSYEQYF.

This clonotype was seen at least ten times. CDR3 in DNA: TGTGCCACCGGGCAGTCCTCTGGAAACACCATATATTTT. Translated: CATGQSSGNTIYF. The chain has TRBV11-2 and TRBJ1-3; D gene unclear. Germline lookup yields CDR1 SGHAT and CDR2 FQNNGV. The CDR3 has 13 residues. Trimming took off 10 bases at V and 0 bases at J, with 10 bases between the two ends.

V is TRBV4-2 and J is TRBJ2-1; 10 bases fit TRBD2. Germline V gene data show CDR1 as LGHNA and CDR2 as YNFKEQ. With V trimmed by 0 bases and J by 7 bases, 12 bases remained unmatched. The CDR3 has 18 residues. This CDR3 reads CASSQDSSAGGPRNEQFF. The DNA of the CDR3 is TGTGCCAGCAGCCAAGATTCGTCAGCGGGAGGGCCGAGGAATGAGCAGTTCTTC.

This clonotype was detected ten times or more. The genes are TRBV11-3 and TRBJ1-6, with D tentatively TRBD1 (5 bases). Germline lookup yields CDR1 SGHNT and CDR2 YENEEA. The CDR3 extends over 14 amino acids. With 1 base removed from V and 10 bases from J, the gap between germline ends came to 11 bases. The CDR3 DNA reads TGTGCCAGCAGCTTAGGCAGGGTCGGCTCACCCCTCCACTTT. It yields the protein CASSLGRVGSPLHF.

Many counts were recorded for this clonotype. J is TRBJ2-3 and V is TRBV3-1; 9 bases agree with TRBD1. Unmatched junction bases numbered 5, after V lost 5 bases and J lost 2 bases. The CDR3 runs to 15 residues. Germline V gene sequence: CDR1 LGHDT, CDR2 YNNKEL (reference sequence). CDR3 in amino acids: CASSERTGVTDTQYF. As DNA, the CDR3 is TGTGCCAGCAGCGAACGGACAGGGGTCACAGATACGCAGTATTTT.

This clonotype was counted at least ten times. The gene calls are TRBV7-8 and TRBJ2-7; 9 bases map to TRBD2. V lost 8 bases and J lost 4; bases outside the gene matches: 9. This CDR3 spans 14 amino acids. Germline loops: CDR1 SGHVS, CDR2 FQNEAQ. The CDR3, as DNA: TGTGCCAGCGGATATAGCGGGAGTGCTTACGAGCAGTACTTC. Encoded protein: CASGYSGSAYEQYF.

This clonotype was detected ten times or more. This sequence joins TRBV20-1 and TRBJ1-1; 7 bases fit TRBD1. The germline V gene encodes CDR1 DFQATT and CDR2 SNEGSKA (reference sequence). V lost 3 bases to trimming and J lost 4 bases; unmatched junction nucleotides: 5. The length of the CDR3 is 13 residues. CDR3 residues: CSASGQDFTEAFF. The CDR3 DNA reads TGCAGTGCTAGCGGACAGGACTTCACTGAAGCTTTCTTT.

The V call is TRBV15, the J call TRBJ2-3, with 8 bases that match TRBD1. With 2 bases clipped from V and 3 bases from J, the junction kept 13 bases outside the gene matches. The CDR3 has 18 amino acids. The V gene's germline CDR1 is LNHNV and CDR2 YYDKDF (reference sequence). The CDR3 region has the DNA TGTGCCACCAGCAGATACGATGGGGGACAGGTGGGGACAGATACGCAGTATTTT. Protein sequence: CATSRYDGGQVGTDTQYF.

Many counts were recorded for this clonotype. The chain uses TRBV24-1 and TRBJ2-1; no clear D gene. Trimming took 4 bases from V and 0 from J, leaving 21 bases between them. Germline V gene lookup returns CDR1 KGHDR and CDR2 SFDVKD. The length of the CDR3 is 19 residues. CDR3 DNA: TGTGCCACCAGTGAAGTTGACGGATTACGATCCTTCTCCTACAATGAGCAGTTCTTC. It translates to CATSEVDGLRSFSYNEQFF.

The table lists this clonotype with many counts. The rearrangement uses TRBV20-1 and TRBJ2-7; 14 positions agree with TRBD2. Germline V gives CDR1 DFQATT, CDR2 SNEGSKA (reference sequence). The CDR3 consists of 13 residues. DNA for the CDR3: TGCAGCCTCGGACTAGCGGGAGGTCGGCCGCAGTACTTC. Its translation: CSLGLAGGRPQYF.

The chain combines TRBV28 with TRBJ2-6; 7 nucleotides line up with TRBD1. V shed 4 bases and J 0 bases; nucleotides not matched to a gene: 3. The germline V gene has CDR1 MDHEN and CDR2 SYDVKM. The CDR3 sequence is 16 residues long. CDR3 DNA: TGTGCCAGCAGTTCGGGACAGACCTCTGGGGCCAACGTCCTGACTTTC. It yields the protein CASSSGQTSGANVLTF.

This clonotype appeared many times. The CDR3 reads CASSLVSGLNTGELFF. The CDR3 DNA reads as TGTGCCAGCAGCTTAGTTTCGGGCCTTAACACCGGGGAGCTGTTTTTT. The gene calls are TRBV7-9 and TRBJ2-2; D gene uncertain. Germline V lookup: CDR1 SEHNR, CDR2 FQNEAQ (reference sequence). This CDR3 spans 16 amino acids. V was cut by 1 base and J by 2 bases, with 11 bases left in between.

In its sample, this clonotype was seen once. A read error may be the cause here, since a much bigger clone is one base away. The chain is built from TRBV12-3 or TRBV12-4 and TRBJ2-1; D gene unclear. The length of the CDR3 is 13 residues. The CDR3 spells CVTRASVGNEQFF. DNA of the CDR3: TGTGTTACGCGAGCGAGCGTAGGCAATGAGCAGTTCTTC.

This clonotype was detected only a few times. The J gene is TRBJ1-1, the V gene TRBV19; possible D gene TRBD1, 5 bases. This CDR3 has 14 residues. Germline loops: CDR1 LNHDA, CDR2 SQIVND (reference sequence). Trimming left V 5 bases short and J 5 bases short, with 15 bases between. CDR3 protein: CASSLRASGTEAFF. CDR3 in DNA: TGTGCCAGTAGTCTCAGGGCATCTGGAACTGAAGCTTTCTTT.

This sequence joins TRBV15 and TRBJ1-5; D might be TRBD1 (6 bases). The length of the CDR3 is 15 residues. Deletions cut 0 bases from V and 7 bases from J, with 13 bases between. Germline V gene lookup returns CDR1 LNHNV and CDR2 YYDKDF (reference sequence). CDR3 bases: TGTGCCACCAGCAGAGATTTGGGGGCCTGGCAGCCCCAGCATTTT. It is translated as CATSRDLGAWQPQHF.

The V call is TRBV7-6, the J call TRBJ2-7; D may correspond to TRBD1 or TRBD2 (5 bases each). Deletions cut 3 bases from V and 6 bases from J, with 18 bases between. Germline assignment: CDR1 SGHVS and CDR2 FNYEAQ. CDR3 length: 15 residues. In nucleotides, the CDR3 is TGTGCCAGCAGCTTGGGTTTCGGGGCCCCAGGCGAGCAGTACTTC. Its translation is CASSLGFGAPGEQYF.

This clonotype was found many times. V usage is TRBV20-1 and J usage is TRBJ2-1; 7 bases line up with TRBD1. V lost 5 bases to trimming and J lost 10 bases; unmatched junction nucleotides: 11. The germline CDR1 and CDR2 sequences are DFQATT and SNEGSKA (reference sequence). The CDR3 is 13 residues long. CDR3 protein: CSAPGNRGGEQFF. As DNA, the CDR3 is TGCAGTGCTCCTGGAAACAGGGGCGGGGAGCAGTTCTTC.

This clonotype was counted a few times. This rearrangement joins TRBV20-1 to TRBJ2-2, with unresolved D. The CDR3 spans 13 residues. The V and J ends lost 6 bases and 6 bases respectively, with 14 bases between them. Germline V gene lookup returns CDR1 DFQATT and CDR2 SNEGSKA (reference sequence). CDR3 DNA: TGCAGTGCCGCCTTAAGGGTGTCCGGGGAGCTGTTTTTT. Protein sequence: CSAALRVSGELFF.

The J gene is TRBJ1-2, the V gene TRBV29-1, with 8 bases that match TRBD1. The CDR3 consists of 12 residues. After removal of 5 bases from V and 6 bases from J, the junction contained 5 bases not matched to a gene. Germline V gene lookup returns CDR1 SQVTM and CDR2 ANQGSEA. DNA for the CDR3: TGCAGCGTTATCAGGGGGCGCGATGGCTACACCTTC. Encoded protein: CSVIRGRDGYTF.

The chain has TRBV6-2 or TRBV6-3 and TRBJ2-7; tentatively, D is TRBD2 (6 bases). Per the germline V gene, CDR1 is MNHEY and CDR2 is SVGEGT. V lost 9 bases to trimming and J lost 0 bases, with 9 bases between them. The CDR3 is made up of 12 amino acids. CDR3 DNA: TGTGCCAGAGCGCGGGGCTCCTACGAGCAGTACTTC. This codes for CARARGSYEQYF.

The chain carries TRBV6-6 and TRBJ1-2; possibly TRBD1 for D (6 bases). This CDR3 comprises 14 residues. With 0 bases removed from V and 5 bases from J, the gap between germline ends came to 10 bases. The germline V gene encodes CDR1 MNHNY and CDR2 SVGAGI (reference sequence). CDR3 sequence (DNA): TGTGCCAGCAGTTACTCTACGGACAGTTATGGCTACACCTTC. It specifies CASSYSTDSYGYTF.

This clonotype occurred many times. The chain links TRBV7-9 to TRBJ2-7; no firm D call. CDR1 and CDR2 from the germline V gene are SEHNR and FQNEAQ (reference sequence). The length of the CDR3 is 13 residues. Trimming cost V 5 bases and J 2 bases, with 10 bases left between them. The CDR3 DNA follows: TGTGCCAGCAGCGGAAAACGGGCCTACGAGCAGTACTTC. Translated, it gives CASSGKRAYEQYF.

The chain uses TRBV9 and TRBJ2-1; no definite D call. This CDR3 comprises 13 residues. Deletions cut 2 bases from V and 6 bases from J, with 9 bases between. In germline, CDR1 is SGDLS, CDR2 YYNGEE. The CDR3 coding sequence is TGTGCCAGCAGCGTCGAACAGCTCAATGAGCAGTTCTTC. Protein sequence: CASSVEQLNEQFF.

Many counts were recorded for this clonotype. The chain employs TRBV27 and TRBJ1-5; the D is unclear. Germline CDR1 is MNHEY and CDR2 is SMNVEV (reference sequence). V was clipped by 6 bases and J by 0 bases, with 12 bases between them. The CDR3 runs 15 residues. The CDR3 DNA reads as TGTGCCAGCAGAACGTATAGGGATAGCAATCAGCCCCAGCATTTT. It translates to CASRTYRDSNQPQHF.

The genes are TRBV7-3 and TRBJ1-1; D not certain. Looked up from germline, CDR1 is SGHTA and CDR2 is FQGTGA. This CDR3 contains 14 residues. The V end lost 2 bases, the J end lost 8 bases, and 15 bases lay between the germline ends. In DNA, the CDR3 is TGTGCCAGCAGCTTAGGTGTGGACGCGGGAGAAGCTTTCTTT. This encodes CASSLGVDAGEAFF.

This clonotype was seen at least ten times. The chain has TRBV12-3 or TRBV12-4 and TRBJ1-5, with a weak D call TRBD1 (5 bases). The CDR3 is 16 residues long. Trimming cost V 4 bases and J 8 bases, with 21 bases left between them. The CDR3 here is CASSSVMAPAGEPQHF. In DNA form, the CDR3 reads TGTGCCAGCAGTTCCGTAATGGCCCCGGCGGGGGAGCCCCAGCATTTT.

This clonotype showed up many times. The chain recombines TRBV20-1 with TRBJ2-7; D call uncertain. V lost 6 bases to trimming and J lost 1 base, with 16 bases between them. The CDR3 loop spans 14 amino acids. Germline lookup yields CDR1 DFQATT and CDR2 SNEGSKA (reference sequence). The CDR3 DNA reads TGCAGTGCCGCAACCCAGGCATTTTCCTACGAGCAGTACTTC. The encoded protein is CSAATQAFSYEQYF.

This clonotype was counted many times. This rearrangement joins TRBV12-3 or TRBV12-4 to TRBJ2-5, with D perhaps TRBD1 (6 bases). This CDR3 has 13 amino acids. V was cut by 6 bases and J by 5 bases, with 13 bases left in between. CDR3 protein: CASSWTVGETQYF. The DNA of the CDR3 is TGTGCCAGCAGCTGGACAGTAGGGGAGACCCAGTACTTC.